Shown below are 5 T cell receptor beta chains from a single sample sequenced in a study of OX40 agonist ivuxolimab in advanced cancers. Sequencing was performed with immunoSEQ multiplex PCR; in TCRdb, only in-frame clones are kept and a portion is missing. The repertoire holds about 90,000 clones, with approximately 90% as singletons. Sample: CD4+ or CD8+ T cells sorted from blood, taken in a trial of the OX40 agonist ivuxolimab. The receptor set was obtained from an adult with an advanced solid tumor such as melanoma, head and neck, liver or kidney cancer.

The J gene is TRBJ1-3, the V gene TRBV7-2; 8 bases align to TRBD1. The length of the CDR3 is 13 residues. Germline trimming cut 8 bases from V and 2 bases from J; bases unmatched to any gene: 2. CDR1 is SGHTA and CDR2 is FQGNSA in the germline V gene. The CDR3 DNA is TGTGCCAGCTCACAGGGGGCTGGAAACACCATATATTTT. Translated, it gives CASSQGAGNTIYF.

V and J are TRBV2 and TRBJ2-7, with 11 bases that match TRBD2. The CDR3 is made up of 15 amino acids. Trimming removed 2 bases from V and 3 bases from J; junction bases left unmatched: 3. The germline CDR1 and CDR2 sequences are SNHLY and FYNNEI. The CDR3 sequence is CASSEPSGGNYEQYF. The CDR3 region has the DNA TGTGCCAGCAGTGAACCTAGCGGGGGGAACTACGAGCAGTACTTC.

This clone is a singleton in its sample. The genes are TRBV27 and TRBJ2-2; possibly TRBD1 for D (5 bases). The CDR3 is 16 amino acids. V lost 5 bases to trimming and J lost 4 bases, with 17 bases between them. Looked up from germline, CDR1 is MNHEY and CDR2 is SMNVEV (reference sequence). The CDR3 DNA sequence: TGTGCCAGCAGTGGCTCCAGGGTACCCAGCACCGGGGAGCTGTTTTTT. Amino acid sequence: CASSGSRVPSTGELFF.

The chain carries TRBV19 and TRBJ2-2, with a possible D match to TRBD1 (6 bases). Germline loops: CDR1 LNHDA, CDR2 SQIVND (reference sequence). V gave up 6 bases and J gave up 5 bases, with 19 bases separating them. The CDR3 runs to 16 residues. The CDR3 DNA reads as TGTGCCAGTAGCATCCGGGACACTGACACTACCGGGGAGCTGTTTTTT. It codes for CASSIRDTDTTGELFF. The entire variable domain, with the rest obtained from reference TRBV19 and TRBJ2-2, is as follows: DGGITQSPKYLFRKEGQNVTLSCEQNLNHDAMYWYRQDPGQGLRLIYYSQIVNDFQKGDIAEGYSVSREKKESFPLTVTSAQKNPTAFYLCASSIRDTDTTGELFFGEGSRLTVL.

Here the CDR3 DNA reads TGCGCCAGCAGCGGTACGGGAGCCCGCACAGATACGCAGTATTTT. It codes for CASSGTGARTDTQYF. The chain is built from TRBV4-3 and TRBJ2-3; tentatively, D is TRBD2 (6 bases). The CDR3 is made up of 15 amino acids. The V gene lost 5 bases and the J gene lost 1 base, with 13 bases spanning the gap. Germline CDR1 is LGHNA and CDR2 is YSLEER.